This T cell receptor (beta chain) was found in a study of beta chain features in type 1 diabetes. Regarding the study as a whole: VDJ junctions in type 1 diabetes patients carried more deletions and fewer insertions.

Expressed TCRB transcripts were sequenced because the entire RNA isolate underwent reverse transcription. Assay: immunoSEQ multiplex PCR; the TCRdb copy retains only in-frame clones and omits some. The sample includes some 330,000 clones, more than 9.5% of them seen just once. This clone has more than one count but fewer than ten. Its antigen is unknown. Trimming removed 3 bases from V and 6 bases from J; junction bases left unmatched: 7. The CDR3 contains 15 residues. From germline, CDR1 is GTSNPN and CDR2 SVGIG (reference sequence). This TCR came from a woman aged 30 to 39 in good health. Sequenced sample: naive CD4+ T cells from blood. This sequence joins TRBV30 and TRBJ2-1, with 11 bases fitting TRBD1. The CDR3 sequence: CAWSHPGTGGNEQFF. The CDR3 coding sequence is TGTGCCTGGAGCCATCCCGGGACAGGGGGCAATGAGCAGTTCTTC.